These 11 T cell receptor beta chains were all obtained from the same sample, sequenced in a study of regulatory T cells in long-lasting Graves disease. Time point noted: newly diagnosed GD, antithyroid drugs for less than 3 months. PBMC RNA served as the TCR library source. TCR beta libraries were built with iRepertoire HTBI primers and Arm-PCR of CDR3 regions. TCRdb itself ran the multiplex PCR reads through MiXCR, one entry per CDR3 protein. The sample contains roughly 500,000 distinct CDR3 sequences, approximately 13% of which appear only once. This same sample was also taken into another study, of T cells in Graves' hyperthyroidism and ophthalmopathy.

This specimen consisted of peripheral blood mononuclear cells (PBMCs), obtained at new diagnosis, from a patient treated with antithyroid drugs. The receptors were gathered from a man aged 25 to 40 with Graves disease.

This clonotype was counted many times. J is TRBJ2-1 and V is TRBV28; 9 bases fit TRBD1. CDR1 and CDR2 (germline): MDHEN, SYDVKM. V was clipped by 5 bases and J by 7 bases; unmatched bases: 12. The CDR3 runs 16 residues. The CDR3 region is CASSALSGQGRNEQFF. CDR3 DNA: TGTGCCAGCAGTGCCCTCTCGGGACAGGGAAGAAATGAGCAGTTCTTC.

This clonotype was seen a single time. This may arise from a read error, as a much more abundant clone is one base away. Because the CDR3 is missing its conserved closing phenylalanine or tryptophan, this is likely a read error. The chain carries TRBV27 and TRBJ1-1; D possibly corresponds to TRBD1 (5 bases). Germline-derived CDR1 and CDR2 are MNHEY and SMNVEV (reference sequence). The V end lost 3 bases, the J end lost 5 bases, and 13 bases lay between the germline ends. CDR3 length: 14 amino acids. The CDR3 DNA reads TGTGCCAGCAGTTTCCGGGGCTTTGGGACTGAAGCTTTCTCT. This gives the protein CASSFRGFGTEAFS.

This chain connects TRBV6-2 or TRBV6-3 to TRBJ2-7; 8 bases are shared with TRBD1. Germline loops: CDR1 MNHEY, CDR2 SVGEGT. V shed 10 bases and J 2 bases; nucleotides not matched to a gene: 7. This CDR3 contains 13 residues. CDR3 nucleotide sequence: TGTGCCACCCACAGGGGGAACCCCTACGAGCAGTACTTC. The encoded protein is CATHRGNPYEQYF.

This clonotype appeared a few times. The V gene is TRBV3-1, the J gene TRBJ2-5, with 8 bases matching TRBD2. CDR1 is LGHDT and CDR2 is YNNKEL in the germline V gene (reference sequence). V dropped 6 bases and J dropped 5; count of bases not matched to a gene: 8. CDR3 length: 14 residues. CDR3 region: CASSLSGTGETQYF. The CDR3 DNA is TGTGCCAGCAGTCTTAGCGGGACGGGGGAGACCCAGTACTTC.

This clonotype showed up many times. The chain couples TRBV20-1 to TRBJ2-1, with D unresolved. The CDR3 totals 10 residues. Trimming took 3 bases from V and 6 from J, leaving 3 bases between them. Germline V gives CDR1 DFQATT, CDR2 SNEGSKA (reference sequence). CDR3 bases: TGCAGTGCTAGCTTCAATGAGCAGTTCTTC. Residues: CSASFNEQFF.

Ten or more counts support this clonotype. This rearrangement joins TRBV27 to TRBJ2-2, with a tentative D call TRBD2 (5 bases). Trimming cost V 6 bases and J 7 bases, with 15 bases left between them. This CDR3 is built from 14 residues. Germline V lookup: CDR1 MNHEY, CDR2 SMNVEV (reference sequence). The CDR3: CASSVYAGGGELFF. The CDR3, as DNA: TGTGCCAGCAGCGTCTATGCGGGCGGCGGGGAGCTGTTTTTT.

The sample holds a few counts of this clonotype. The rearrangement joins TRBV27 to TRBJ1-2; weak D call: TRBD1 (5 bases). The germline V and J ends were trimmed by 7 bases and 4 bases, with 16 bases remaining between them. CDR3 size: 14 residues. Germline CDR1 is MNHEY and CDR2 is SMNVEV (reference sequence). The CDR3 coding sequence is TGTGCCAGCACTCCTCTAGGGACTAGCTATGGCTACACCTTC. Protein: CASTPLGTSYGYTF.

This clonotype was detected ten times or more. The J gene is TRBJ1-1, the V gene TRBV25-1; tentatively, D is TRBD1 (5 bases). Germline CDR1 is MGHDK and CDR2 is SYGVNS. With 6 bases removed from V and 3 bases from J, the gap between germline ends came to 11 bases. The CDR3 contains 13 residues. The CDR3 region is CASRDTLYTEAFF. CDR3 bases: TGTGCCAGCAGGGACACCCTGTACACTGAAGCTTTCTTT. The full variable domain, in which reference TRBV25-1 and TRBJ1-1 provide the parts outside the CDR3, is EADIYQTPRYLVIGTGKKITLECSQTMGHDKMYWYQQDPGMELHLIHYSYGVNSTEKGDLSSESTVSRIRTEHFPLTLESARPSHTSQYLCASRDTLYTEAFFGQGTRLTVV.

The chain combines TRBV24-1 with TRBJ2-2; the match to TRBD2 covers 11 bases. This CDR3 has 17 amino acids. Trimming cost V 2 bases and J 9 bases; bases outside gene matches: 10. Germline V gives CDR1 KGHDR, CDR2 SFDVKD. The CDR3 sequence is CATSDWGSTSGNRELFF. For the CDR3, the DNA is TGTGCCACCAGTGATTGGGGTTCGACTAGCGGGAATCGGGAGCTGTTTTTT.

The sample holds a few counts of this clonotype. DNA for the CDR3: TGTGCCAGCAGCTTCAAGGGTGCGGATTCACCCCTCCACTTT. This gives the protein CASSFKGADSPLHF. This chain uses TRBV7-6 with TRBJ1-6, with unresolved D. V was shortened by 3 bases and J by 8 bases, with 11 bases between the two germline ends. CDR1 SGHVS and CDR2 FNYEAQ come from the germline V gene. This CDR3 has 14 residues. Together with reference TRBV7-6 and TRBJ1-6, the CDR3 gives the full variable domain: GAGVSQSPRYKVTKRGQDVALRCDPISGHVSLYWYRQALGQGPEFLTYFNYEAQQDKSGLPNDRFSAERPEGSISTLTIQRTEQRDSAMYRCASSFKGADSPLHFGNGTRLTVT.

This clonotype was detected only a few times. The chain carries TRBV27 and TRBJ2-3, with 11 nucleotides matching TRBD2. The CDR3 has 15 amino acids. V was pared by 4 bases and J by 4 bases, with 4 bases of the junction left unmatched. Looked up from germline, CDR1 is MNHEY and CDR2 is SMNVEV (reference sequence). The CDR3 DNA is TGTGCCAGCAGTTCCGCACTAGCGGGAGCAGATACGCAGTATTTT. Its translation: CASSSALAGADTQYF.